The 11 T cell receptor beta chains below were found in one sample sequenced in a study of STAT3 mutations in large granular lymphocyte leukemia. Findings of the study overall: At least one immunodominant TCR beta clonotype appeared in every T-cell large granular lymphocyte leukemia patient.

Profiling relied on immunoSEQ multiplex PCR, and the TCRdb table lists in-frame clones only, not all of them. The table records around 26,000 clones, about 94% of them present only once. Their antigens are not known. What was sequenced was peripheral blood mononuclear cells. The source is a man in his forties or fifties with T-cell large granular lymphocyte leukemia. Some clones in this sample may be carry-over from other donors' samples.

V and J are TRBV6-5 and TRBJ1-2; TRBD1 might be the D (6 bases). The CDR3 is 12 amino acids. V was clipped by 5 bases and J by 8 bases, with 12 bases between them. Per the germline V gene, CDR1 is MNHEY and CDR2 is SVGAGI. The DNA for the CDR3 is TGTGCCAGCAGTCCAGGGGCGGGAGGCTACACCTTC. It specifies CASSPGAGGYTF.

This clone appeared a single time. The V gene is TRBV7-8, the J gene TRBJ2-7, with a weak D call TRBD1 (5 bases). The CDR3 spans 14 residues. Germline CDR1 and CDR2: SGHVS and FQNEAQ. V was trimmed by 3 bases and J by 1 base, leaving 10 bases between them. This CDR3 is CASSLQTVSYEQYF. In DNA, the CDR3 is TGTGCCAGCAGCTTGCAGACAGTATCCTACGAGCAGTACTTC. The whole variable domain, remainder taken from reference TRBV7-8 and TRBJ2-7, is GAGVSQSPRYKVAKRGQDVALRCDPISGHVSLFWYQQALGQGPEFLTYFQNEAQLDKSGLPSDRFFAERPEGSVSTLKIQRTQQEDSAVYLCASSLQTVSYEQYFGPGTRLTVT.

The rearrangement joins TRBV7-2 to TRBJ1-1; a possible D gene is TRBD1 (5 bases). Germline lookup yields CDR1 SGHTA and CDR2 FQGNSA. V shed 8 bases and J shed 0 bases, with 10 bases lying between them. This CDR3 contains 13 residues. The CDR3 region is CASGQGVNTEAFF. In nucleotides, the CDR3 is TGTGCCAGCGGGCAGGGCGTGAACACTGAAGCTTTCTTT.

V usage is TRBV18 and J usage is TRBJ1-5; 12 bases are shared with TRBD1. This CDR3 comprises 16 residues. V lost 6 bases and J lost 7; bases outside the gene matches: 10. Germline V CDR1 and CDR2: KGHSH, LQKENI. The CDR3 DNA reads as TGTGCCAGCTCCCAATCCGGGACAGGGGGCGGACAGCCCCAGCATTTT. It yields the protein CASSQSGTGGGQPQHF.

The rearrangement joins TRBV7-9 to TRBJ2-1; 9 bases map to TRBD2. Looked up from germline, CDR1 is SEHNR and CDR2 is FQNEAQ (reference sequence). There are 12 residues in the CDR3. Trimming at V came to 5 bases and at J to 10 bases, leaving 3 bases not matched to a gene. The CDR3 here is CASSRTSDEQFF. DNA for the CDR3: TGTGCCAGCAGCCGGACTAGCGACGAGCAGTTCTTC.

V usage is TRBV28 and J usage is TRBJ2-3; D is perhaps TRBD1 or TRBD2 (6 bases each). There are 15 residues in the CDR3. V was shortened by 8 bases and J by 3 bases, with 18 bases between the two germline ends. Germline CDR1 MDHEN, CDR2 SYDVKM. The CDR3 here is CASVSWGAGTDTQYF. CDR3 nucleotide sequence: TGTGCCAGCGTCTCTTGGGGGGCCGGAACAGATACGCAGTATTTT.

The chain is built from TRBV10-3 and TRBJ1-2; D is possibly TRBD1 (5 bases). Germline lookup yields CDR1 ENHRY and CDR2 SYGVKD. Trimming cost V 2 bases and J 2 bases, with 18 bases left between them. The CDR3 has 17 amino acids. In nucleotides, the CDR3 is TGTGCCATCAGTGAGCCGGGACGGGCCGGGCGAAACTATGGCTACACCTTC. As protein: CAISEPGRAGRNYGYTF.

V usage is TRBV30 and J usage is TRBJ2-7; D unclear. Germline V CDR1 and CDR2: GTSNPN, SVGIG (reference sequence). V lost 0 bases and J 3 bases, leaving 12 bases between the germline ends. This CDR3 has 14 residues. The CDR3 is CAWSVDSLNYEQYF. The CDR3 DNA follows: TGTGCCTGGAGTGTGGATAGTTTAAACTACGAGCAGTACTTC.

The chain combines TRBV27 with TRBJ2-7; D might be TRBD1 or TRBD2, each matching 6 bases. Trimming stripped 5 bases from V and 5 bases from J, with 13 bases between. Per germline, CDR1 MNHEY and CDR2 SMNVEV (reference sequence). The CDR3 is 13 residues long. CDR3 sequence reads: CASSVQGGHEQYF. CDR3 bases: TGTGCCAGCAGTGTCCAAGGGGGGCACGAGCAGTACTTC.

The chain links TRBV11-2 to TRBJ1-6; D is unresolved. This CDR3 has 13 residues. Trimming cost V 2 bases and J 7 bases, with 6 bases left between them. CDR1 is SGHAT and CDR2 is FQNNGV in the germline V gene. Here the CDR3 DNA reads TGTGCCAGCAGCTTAAACAGAAATTCACCCCTCCACTTT. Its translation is CASSLNRNSPLHF.

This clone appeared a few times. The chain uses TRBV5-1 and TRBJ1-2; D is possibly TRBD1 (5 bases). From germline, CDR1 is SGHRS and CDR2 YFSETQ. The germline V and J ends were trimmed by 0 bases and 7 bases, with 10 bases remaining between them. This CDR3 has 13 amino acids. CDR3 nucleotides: TGCGCCAGCAGCTTGGGATGGGACGCTGGCTACACCTTC. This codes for CASSLGWDAGYTF.